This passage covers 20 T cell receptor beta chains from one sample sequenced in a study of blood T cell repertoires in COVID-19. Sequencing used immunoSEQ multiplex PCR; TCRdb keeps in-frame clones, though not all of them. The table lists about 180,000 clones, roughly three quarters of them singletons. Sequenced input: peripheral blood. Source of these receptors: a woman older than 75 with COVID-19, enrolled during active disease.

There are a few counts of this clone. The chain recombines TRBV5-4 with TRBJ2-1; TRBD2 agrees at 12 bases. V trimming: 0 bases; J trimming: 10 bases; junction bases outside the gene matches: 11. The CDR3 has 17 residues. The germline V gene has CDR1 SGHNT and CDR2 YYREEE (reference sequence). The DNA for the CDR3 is TGTGCCAGCAGCTTGGCGACTAGCGGGGGCCCCGGCAAAGAGCAGTTCTTC. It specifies CASSLATSGGPGKEQFF. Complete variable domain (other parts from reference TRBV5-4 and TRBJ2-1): ETGVTQSPTHLIKTRGQQVTLRCSSQSGHNTVSWYQQALGQGPQFIFQYYREEENGRGNFPPRFSGLQFPNYSSELNVNALELDDSALYLCASSLATSGGPGKEQFFGPGTRLTVL.

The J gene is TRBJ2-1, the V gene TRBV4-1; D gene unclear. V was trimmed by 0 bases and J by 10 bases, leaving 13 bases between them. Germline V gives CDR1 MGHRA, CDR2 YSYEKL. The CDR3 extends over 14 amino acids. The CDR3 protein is CASSQDRVLREQFF. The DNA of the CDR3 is TGCGCCAGCAGCCAAGATCGTGTGCTCCGGGAGCAGTTCTTC.

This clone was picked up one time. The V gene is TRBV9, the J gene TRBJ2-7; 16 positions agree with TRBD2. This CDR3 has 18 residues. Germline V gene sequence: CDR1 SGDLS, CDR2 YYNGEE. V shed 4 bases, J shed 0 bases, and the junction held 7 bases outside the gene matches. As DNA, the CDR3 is TGTGCCAGCAGCCCCCTGGGACTAGCGGGGGGGAGCTCCTACGAGCAGTACTTC. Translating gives CASSPLGLAGGSSYEQYF.

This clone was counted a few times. CDR3 nucleotide sequence: TGTGCCAGCAGTTGGGGCAGGTTATACGAGCAGTACTTC. It is translated as CASSWGRLYEQYF. The rearrangement uses TRBV12-3 or TRBV12-4 and TRBJ2-7; D may be TRBD1 (5 bases). There are 13 residues in the CDR3. The germline V and J ends were trimmed by 4 bases and 4 bases, with 11 bases remaining between them.

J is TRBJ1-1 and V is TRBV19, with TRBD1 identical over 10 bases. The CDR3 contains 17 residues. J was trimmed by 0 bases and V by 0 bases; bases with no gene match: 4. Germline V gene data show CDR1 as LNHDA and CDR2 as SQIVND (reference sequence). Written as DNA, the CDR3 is TGTGCCAGTAGTATAGATGGGACAGGGGATCTGAACACTGAAGCTTTCTTT. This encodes CASSIDGTGDLNTEAFF.

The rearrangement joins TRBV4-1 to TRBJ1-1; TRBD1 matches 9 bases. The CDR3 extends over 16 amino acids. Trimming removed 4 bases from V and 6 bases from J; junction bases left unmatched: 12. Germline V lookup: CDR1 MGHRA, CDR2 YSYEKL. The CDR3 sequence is CASSLPRDREEAEAFF. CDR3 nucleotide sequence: TGCGCCAGCAGCCTCCCCCGGGACAGGGAGGAGGCTGAAGCTTTCTTT.

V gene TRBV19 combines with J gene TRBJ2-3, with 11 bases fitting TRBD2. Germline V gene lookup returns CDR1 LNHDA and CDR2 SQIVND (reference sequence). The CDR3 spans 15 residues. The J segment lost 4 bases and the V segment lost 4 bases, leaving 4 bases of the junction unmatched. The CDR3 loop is CASSTTSGIPDTQYF. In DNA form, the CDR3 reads TGTGCCAGTAGTACGACTAGCGGGATCCCAGATACGCAGTATTTT.

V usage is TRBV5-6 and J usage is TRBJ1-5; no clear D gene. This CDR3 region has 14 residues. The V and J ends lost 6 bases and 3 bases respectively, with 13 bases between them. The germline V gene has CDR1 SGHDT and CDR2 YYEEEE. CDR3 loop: CASKSGWDNQPQHF. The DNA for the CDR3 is TGTGCCAGCAAGAGCGGGTGGGACAATCAGCCCCAGCATTTT.

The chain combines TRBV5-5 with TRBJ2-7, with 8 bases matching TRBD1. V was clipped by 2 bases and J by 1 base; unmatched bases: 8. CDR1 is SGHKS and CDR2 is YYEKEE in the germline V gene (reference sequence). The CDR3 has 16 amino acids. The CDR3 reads CASSLARDRLSYEQYF. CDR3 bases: TGTGCCAGCAGCTTAGCGCGGGACAGGCTATCCTACGAGCAGTACTTC.

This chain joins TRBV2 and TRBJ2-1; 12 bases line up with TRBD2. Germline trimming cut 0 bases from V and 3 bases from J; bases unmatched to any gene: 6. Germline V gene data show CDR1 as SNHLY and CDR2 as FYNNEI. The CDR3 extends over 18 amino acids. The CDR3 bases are TGTGCCAGCAGTGAAGCGTTTCTAGCGGGAGGGGTCTACAATGAGCAGTTCTTC. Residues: CASSEAFLAGGVYNEQFF.

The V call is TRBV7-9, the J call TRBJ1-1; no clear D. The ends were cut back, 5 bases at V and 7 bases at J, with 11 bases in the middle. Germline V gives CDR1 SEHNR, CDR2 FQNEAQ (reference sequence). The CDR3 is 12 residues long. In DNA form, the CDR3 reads TGTGCCAGCAGCCCCGTAGCTTTTGAAGCTTTCTTT. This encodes CASSPVAFEAFF.

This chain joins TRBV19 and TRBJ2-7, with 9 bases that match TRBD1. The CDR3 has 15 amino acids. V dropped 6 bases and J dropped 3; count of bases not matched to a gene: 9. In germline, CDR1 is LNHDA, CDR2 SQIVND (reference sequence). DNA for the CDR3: TGTGCCAGTAGAAGACTCGGGACAGGGCTCTACGAGCAGTACTTC. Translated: CASRRLGTGLYEQYF.

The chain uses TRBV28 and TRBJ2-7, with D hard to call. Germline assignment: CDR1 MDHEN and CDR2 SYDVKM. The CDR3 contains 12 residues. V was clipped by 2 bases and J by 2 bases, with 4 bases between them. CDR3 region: CASSLLAYEQYF. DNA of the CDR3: TGTGCCAGCAGTTTACTTGCCTACGAGCAGTACTTC.

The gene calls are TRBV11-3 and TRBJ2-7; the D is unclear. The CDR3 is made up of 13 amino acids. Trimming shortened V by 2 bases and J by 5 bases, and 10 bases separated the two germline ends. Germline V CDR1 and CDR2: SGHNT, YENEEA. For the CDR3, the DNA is TGTGCCAGCAGCTTATACGCGAAGAACGAGCAGTACTTC. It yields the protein CASSLYAKNEQYF.

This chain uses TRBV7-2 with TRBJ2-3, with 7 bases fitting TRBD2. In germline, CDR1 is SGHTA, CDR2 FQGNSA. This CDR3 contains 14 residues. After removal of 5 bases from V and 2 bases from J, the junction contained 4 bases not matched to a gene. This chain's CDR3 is CASSPRLATDTQYF. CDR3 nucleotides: TGTGCCAGCAGCCCGCGACTAGCCACAGATACGCAGTATTTT.

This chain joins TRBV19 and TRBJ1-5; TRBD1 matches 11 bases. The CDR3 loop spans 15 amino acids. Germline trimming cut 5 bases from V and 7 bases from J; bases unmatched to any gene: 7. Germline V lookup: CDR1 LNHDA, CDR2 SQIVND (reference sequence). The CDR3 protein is CASSSSGQGEQPQHF. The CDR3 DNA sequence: TGTGCCAGTAGTTCTTCGGGACAGGGGGAGCAGCCCCAGCATTTT.

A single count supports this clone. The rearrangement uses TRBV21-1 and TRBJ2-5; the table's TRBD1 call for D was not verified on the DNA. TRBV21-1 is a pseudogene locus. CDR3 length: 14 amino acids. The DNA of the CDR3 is TGTGCCAGCCCCCGGACAGGGCGGCGAGAGACCCAGTACTTC. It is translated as CASPRTGRRETQYF.

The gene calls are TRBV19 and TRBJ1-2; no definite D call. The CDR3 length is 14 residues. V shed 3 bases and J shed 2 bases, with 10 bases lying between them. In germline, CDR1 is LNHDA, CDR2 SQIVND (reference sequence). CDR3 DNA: TGTGCCAGTAGTATTGATGGCGGCAACTATGGCTACACCTTC. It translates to CASSIDGGNYGYTF.

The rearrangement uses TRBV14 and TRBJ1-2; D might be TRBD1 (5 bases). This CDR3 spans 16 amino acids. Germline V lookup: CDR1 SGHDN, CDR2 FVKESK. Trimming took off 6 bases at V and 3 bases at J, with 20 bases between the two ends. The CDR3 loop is CASSPGQAGWYYGYTF. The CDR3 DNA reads TGTGCCAGCAGTCCGGGCCAGGCAGGGTGGTACTATGGCTACACCTTC.

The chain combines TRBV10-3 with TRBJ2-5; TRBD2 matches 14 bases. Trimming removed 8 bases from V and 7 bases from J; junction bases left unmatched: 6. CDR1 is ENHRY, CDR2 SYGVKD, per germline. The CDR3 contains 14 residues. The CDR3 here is CAIGTSGGLGTQYF. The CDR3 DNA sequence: TGTGCCATCGGGACTAGCGGGGGCCTGGGGACCCAGTACTTC.